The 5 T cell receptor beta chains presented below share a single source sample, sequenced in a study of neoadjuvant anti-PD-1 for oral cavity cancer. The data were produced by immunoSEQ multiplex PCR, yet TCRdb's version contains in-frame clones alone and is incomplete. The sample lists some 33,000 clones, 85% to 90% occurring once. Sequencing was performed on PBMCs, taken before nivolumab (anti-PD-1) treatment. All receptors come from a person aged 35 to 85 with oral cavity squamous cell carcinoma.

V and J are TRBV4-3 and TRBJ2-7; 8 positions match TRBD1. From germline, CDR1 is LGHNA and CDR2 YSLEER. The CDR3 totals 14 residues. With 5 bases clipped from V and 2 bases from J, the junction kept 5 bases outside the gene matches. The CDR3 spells CASSNAGQAYEQYF. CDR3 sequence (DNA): TGCGCCAGCAGCAACGCGGGACAGGCCTACGAGCAGTACTTC.

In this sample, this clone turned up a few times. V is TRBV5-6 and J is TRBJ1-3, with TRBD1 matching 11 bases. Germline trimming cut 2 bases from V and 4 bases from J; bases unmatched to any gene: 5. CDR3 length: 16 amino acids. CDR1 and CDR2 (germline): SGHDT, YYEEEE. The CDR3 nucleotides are TGTGCCAGCAGCTTTGGACAGGGGGCACGGGGAAACACCATATATTTT. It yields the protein CASSFGQGARGNTIYF. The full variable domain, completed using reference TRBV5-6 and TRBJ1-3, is DAGVTQSPTHLIKTRGQQVTLRCSPKSGHDTVSWYQQALGQGPQFIFQYYEEEERQRGNFPDRFSGHQFPNYSSELNVNALLLGDSALYLCASSFGQGARGNTIYFGEGSWLTVV.

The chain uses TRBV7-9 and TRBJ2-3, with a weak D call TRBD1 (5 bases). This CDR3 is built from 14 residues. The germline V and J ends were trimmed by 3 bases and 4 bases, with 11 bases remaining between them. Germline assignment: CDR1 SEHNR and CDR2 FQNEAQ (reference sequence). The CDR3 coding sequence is TGTGCCAGCAGCTTGAGTGTCAGGGCAGATACGCAGTATTTT. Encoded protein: CASSLSVRADTQYF.

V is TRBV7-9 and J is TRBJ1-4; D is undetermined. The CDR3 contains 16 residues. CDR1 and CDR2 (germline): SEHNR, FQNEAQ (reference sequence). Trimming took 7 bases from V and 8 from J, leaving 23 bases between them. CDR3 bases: TGTGCCAGCACTGGGCGAGAGGGCCTAATGGGGGAAAAACTGTTTTTT. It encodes CASTGREGLMGEKLFF. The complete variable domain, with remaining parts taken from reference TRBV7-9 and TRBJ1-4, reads DTGVSQNPRHKITKRGQNVTFRCDPISEHNRLYWYRQTLGQGPEFLTYFQNEAQLEKSRLLSDRFSAERPKGSFSTLEIQRTEQGDSAMYLCASTGREGLMGEKLFFGSGTQLSVL.

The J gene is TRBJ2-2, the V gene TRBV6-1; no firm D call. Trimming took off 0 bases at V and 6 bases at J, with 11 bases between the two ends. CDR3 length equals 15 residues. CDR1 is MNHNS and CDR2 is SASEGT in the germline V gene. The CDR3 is CASSEAARFSGELFF. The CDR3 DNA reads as TGTGCCAGCAGTGAAGCGGCCAGGTTCTCCGGGGAGCTGTTTTTT.